Listed below are T cell receptor beta chains from one sample, sequenced in a study of blood T cell repertoires in COVID-19. The method was immunoSEQ multiplex PCR; TCRdb's version includes in-frame clones alone and lacks a portion of them. The sample consists of about 53,000 clones, 90% to 95% of them appearing once. The material sequenced was peripheral blood. The source of these receptors is a human donor in a cohort sampled during active COVID-19. The CDR3 runs from the conserved cysteine through the conserved F or W. Each record gives: V gene, J gene, clone size, CDR3 length, D gene, CDR3 protein, CDR3 DNA. A D gene is named only where the DNA matches it firmly. Clone size is given for some rows only: seen once, a few or many times, or a class if the clone is expanded.

v_call: TRBV2
j_call: TRBJ1-1
clone_size: NA
cdr3_length: 15
d_call: TRBD1
cdr3_aa: CANTSPDRGYTEAFF
cdr3_nt: TGTGCCAACACGAGCCCGGACAGGGGTTACACTGAAGCTTTCTTT

v_call: TRBV20-1
j_call: TRBJ1-6
clone_size: NA
cdr3_length: 11
d_call: NA
cdr3_aa: CSAIIGTSLHF
cdr3_nt: TGCAGTGCTATTATTGGGACATCCCTCCACTTT

v_call: TRBV11-3
j_call: TRBJ2-1
clone_size: NA
cdr3_length: 15
d_call: NA
cdr3_aa: CASSPPPARNNEQFF
cdr3_nt: TGTGCCAGCAGCCCTCCTCCGGCGCGGAACAATGAGCAGTTCTTC

v_call: TRBV28
j_call: TRBJ2-3
clone_size: NA
cdr3_length: 13
d_call: NA
cdr3_aa: CASSLAGPDTQYF
cdr3_nt: TGTGCCAGCAGTCTGGCAGGGCCAGATACGCAGTATTTT

v_call: TRBV5-6
j_call: TRBJ2-1
clone_size: NA
cdr3_length: 15
d_call: NA
cdr3_aa: CASSRERDWDNEQFF
cdr3_nt: TGTGCCAGCAGCAGAGAAAGGGACTGGGACAATGAGCAGTTCTTC

v_call: TRBV30
j_call: TRBJ2-2
clone_size: few
cdr3_length: 12
d_call: NA
cdr3_aa: CAWSRGPGELFF
cdr3_nt: TGTGCCTGGAGCCGAGGGCCCGGGGAGCTGTTTTTT

v_call: TRBV4-3
j_call: TRBJ2-3
clone_size: NA
cdr3_length: 17
d_call: TRBD2
cdr3_aa: CASSQYGALAATDTQYF
cdr3_nt: TGCGCCAGCAGCCAGTATGGGGCGCTAGCGGCCACAGATACGCAGTATTTT

v_call: TRBV5-1
j_call: TRBJ2-1
clone_size: NA
cdr3_length: 17
d_call: TRBD2
cdr3_aa: CASSPPKSGRDYNEQFF
cdr3_nt: TGCGCCAGCAGCCCACCTAAATCCGGGAGGGATTACAATGAGCAGTTCTTC

v_call: TRBV27
j_call: TRBJ2-5
clone_size: NA
cdr3_length: 14
d_call: TRBD1
cdr3_aa: CASSHGQGGETQYF
cdr3_nt: TGTGCCAGCAGCCACGGACAGGGAGGCGAGACCCAGTACTTC

v_call: TRBV28
j_call: TRBJ2-3
clone_size: NA
cdr3_length: 16
d_call: NA
cdr3_aa: CASSLGRGDSTDTQYF
cdr3_nt: TGTGCCAGCAGTTTAGGCAGGGGCGATAGCACAGATACGCAGTATTTT

v_call: TRBV29-1
j_call: TRBJ1-1
clone_size: NA
cdr3_length: 15
d_call: NA
cdr3_aa: CSVPKITGLGSEAFF
cdr3_nt: TGCAGCGTTCCGAAGATAACAGGGCTGGGATCTGAAGCTTTCTTT

v_call: TRBV10-3
j_call: TRBJ1-6
clone_size: NA
cdr3_length: 12
d_call: TRBD1
cdr3_aa: CAIQGGDSPLHF
cdr3_nt: TGTGCCATCCAGGGGGGAGATTCACCCCTCCACTTT

v_call: TRBV28
j_call: TRBJ2-7
clone_size: NA
cdr3_length: 14
d_call: TRBD1
cdr3_aa: CASRRGTGFYEQYF
cdr3_nt: TGTGCCAGCAGGAGGGGGACAGGCTTTTACGAGCAGTACTTC

v_call: TRBV29-1
j_call: TRBJ1-1
clone_size: NA
cdr3_length: 12
d_call: NA
cdr3_aa: CSVLEGHTEAFF
cdr3_nt: TGCAGCGTTTTGGAGGGTCACACTGAAGCTTTCTTT

v_call: TRBV5-1
j_call: TRBJ2-3
clone_size: NA
cdr3_length: 15
d_call: TRBD2
cdr3_aa: CASRFLAGGADTQYF
cdr3_nt: TGCGCCAGCAGATTCCTAGCGGGAGGCGCAGATACGCAGTATTTT

v_call: TRBV2
j_call: TRBJ2-5
clone_size: NA
cdr3_length: 14
d_call: TRBD1
cdr3_aa: CASRFGQGLETQYF
cdr3_nt: TGTGCCAGCAGGTTCGGACAGGGGCTAGAGACCCAGTACTTC

v_call: TRBV6-4
j_call: TRBJ2-1
clone_size: NA
cdr3_length: 16
d_call: TRBD2
cdr3_aa: CASSDSRGREVDEQFF
cdr3_nt: TGTGCCAGCAGTGACTCGAGAGGGCGGGAGGTCGATGAGCAGTTCTTC

v_call: TRBV11-2
j_call: TRBJ2-5
clone_size: NA
cdr3_length: 18
d_call: NA
cdr3_aa: CASSLDLSGQTYQETQYF
cdr3_nt: TGTGCCAGCAGCTTAGATCTTTCGGGACAAACGTACCAAGAGACCCAGTACTTC

v_call: TRBV29-1
j_call: TRBJ1-3
clone_size: NA
cdr3_length: 13
d_call: NA
cdr3_aa: CSVDIGSGNTIYF
cdr3_nt: TGCAGCGTTGACATCGGCTCTGGAAACACCATATATTTT

v_call: TRBV5-1
j_call: TRBJ1-1
clone_size: NA
cdr3_length: 14
d_call: TRBD1
cdr3_aa: CASSRQGADTEAFF
cdr3_nt: TGCGCCAGCAGCCGACAGGGGGCGGACACTGAAGCTTTCTTT

v_call: TRBV7-2
j_call: TRBJ1-3
clone_size: few
cdr3_length: 16
d_call: TRBD1
cdr3_aa: CASSLGYRGSGNTIYF
cdr3_nt: TGTGCCAGCAGCTTAGGTTACAGGGGCTCTGGAAACACCATATATTTT

v_call: TRBV28
j_call: TRBJ2-2
clone_size: NA
cdr3_length: 14
d_call: TRBD1
cdr3_aa: CASSLGQDTGELFF
cdr3_nt: TGTGCCAGCAGTTTGGGACAGGACACCGGGGAGCTGTTTTTT

v_call: TRBV5-1
j_call: TRBJ2-1
clone_size: NA
cdr3_length: 16
d_call: TRBD2
cdr3_aa: CASTAPGLAGYNEQFF
cdr3_nt: TGCGCCAGCACAGCCCCCGGACTAGCGGGGTACAATGAGCAGTTCTTC

v_call: TRBV28
j_call: TRBJ1-5
clone_size: NA
cdr3_length: 12
d_call: NA
cdr3_aa: CASKASNQPQHF
cdr3_nt: TGTGCCAGCAAAGCAAGCAATCAGCCCCAGCATTTT

v_call: TRBV6-6
j_call: TRBJ1-5
clone_size: NA
cdr3_length: 16
d_call: TRBD1
cdr3_aa: CASSYRTGNSNQPQHF
cdr3_nt: TGTGCCAGCAGTTACCGGACAGGGAATAGCAATCAGCCCCAGCATTTT

v_call: TRBV6-6
j_call: TRBJ1-1
clone_size: NA
cdr3_length: 11
d_call: NA
cdr3_aa: CASGTHTEAFF
cdr3_nt: TGTGCCAGCGGCACCCACACTGAAGCTTTCTTT

v_call: TRBV10-3
j_call: TRBJ2-1
clone_size: NA
cdr3_length: 18
d_call: TRBD2
cdr3_aa: CAISEIGSGGGSYNEQFF
cdr3_nt: TGTGCCATCAGTGAGATAGGAAGCGGGGGAGGCTCCTACAATGAGCAGTTCTTC

v_call: TRBV24-1
j_call: TRBJ2-2
clone_size: once
cdr3_length: 12
d_call: NA
cdr3_aa: CATSDSTGELFF
cdr3_nt: TGTGCCACCAGTGATTCGACCGGGGAGCTGTTTTTT

v_call: TRBV10-3
j_call: TRBJ2-3
clone_size: NA
cdr3_length: 16
d_call: TRBD2
cdr3_aa: CAISKLAGVTTDTQYF
cdr3_nt: TGTGCCATCAGTAAACTAGCGGGGGTCACCACAGATACGCAGTATTTT

v_call: TRBV29-1
j_call: TRBJ2-5
clone_size: once
cdr3_length: 13
d_call: NA
cdr3_aa: CSVDTTDKETQYF
cdr3_nt: TGCAGCGTTGACACGACAGACAAAGAGACCCAGTACTTC

v_call: TRBV15
j_call: TRBJ2-2
clone_size: once
cdr3_length: 15
d_call: NA
cdr3_aa: CATRRRTGYTGELFF
cdr3_nt: TGTGCCACCCGGCGACGTACAGGCTACACCGGGGAGCTGTTTTTT

v_call: TRBV5-6
j_call: TRBJ2-1
clone_size: NA
cdr3_length: 15
d_call: TRBD1
cdr3_aa: CASSLGQGVWDEQFF
cdr3_nt: TGTGCCAGCAGCTTGGGTCAGGGGGTTTGGGATGAGCAGTTCTTC

v_call: TRBV5-5
j_call: TRBJ2-1
clone_size: NA
cdr3_length: 16
d_call: TRBD2
cdr3_aa: CASSPVGTTRGNEQFF
cdr3_nt: TGTGCCAGCAGCCCGGTAGGGACTACACGAGGAAATGAGCAGTTCTTC

v_call: TRBV19
j_call: TRBJ2-2
clone_size: once
cdr3_length: 14
d_call: NA
cdr3_aa: CASSIPQERGELFF
cdr3_nt: TGTGCCAGTAGTATCCCCCAGGAAAGAGGGGAGCTGTTTTTT

v_call: TRBV30
j_call: TRBJ1-4
clone_size: NA
cdr3_length: 13
d_call: NA
cdr3_aa: CAWSVGSGAQLFF
cdr3_nt: TGTGCCTGGAGTGTCGGTTCGGGAGCGCAACTGTTTTTT

v_call: TRBV27
j_call: TRBJ2-7
clone_size: NA
cdr3_length: 16
d_call: TRBD1
cdr3_aa: CASRIGTGGVDYEQYF
cdr3_nt: TGTGCCAGCAGGATTGGGACAGGGGGCGTCGACTACGAGCAGTACTTC

v_call: TRBV19
j_call: TRBJ1-2
clone_size: NA
cdr3_length: 13
d_call: NA
cdr3_aa: CASSIDRNYGYTF
cdr3_nt: TGTGCCAGTAGTATAGACAGGAACTATGGCTACACCTTC

v_call: TRBV9
j_call: TRBJ2-3
clone_size: NA
cdr3_length: 14
d_call: TRBD2
cdr3_aa: CASRRTSGADTQYF
cdr3_nt: TGTGCCAGCAGGCGGACTAGCGGCGCAGATACGCAGTATTTT

v_call: TRBV5-1
j_call: TRBJ1-1
clone_size: NA
cdr3_length: 16
d_call: NA
cdr3_aa: CASSREVRGSSTEAFF
cdr3_nt: TGCGCCAGCAGCAGGGAAGTTCGGGGGTCGAGCACTGAAGCTTTCTTT